The 5 T cell receptor beta chains listed next were all sequenced from one sample in a study of graft-versus-host responses after intestinal transplantation. The table came from immunoSEQ multiplex PCR; TCRdb's copy has only in-frame clones and leaves some out. The sample yields 90,000 to 120,000 clones, 87% seen once. The antigens for these receptors are not known. The specimen was unstimulated CD4+ T cells sorted from spleen or lymph node cells, collected before transplant. These receptors originate from a human donor who was the organ donor for an intestinal transplant.

The chain combines TRBV6-5 with TRBJ1-2; no definite D call. Between the trimmed V and J ends, which lost 5 bases and 4 bases, there was a span of 11 bases. The length of the CDR3 is 13 residues. Per the germline V gene, CDR1 is MNHEY and CDR2 is SVGAGI. DNA for the CDR3: TGTGCCAGCAGTACGGAATTCAGCTATGGCTACACCTTC. Protein product: CASSTEFSYGYTF.

V is TRBV6-5 and J is TRBJ1-2, with 11 bases lining up with TRBD1. Germline CDR1 and CDR2: MNHEY and SVGAGI. CDR3 length equals 15 residues. V dropped 0 bases and J dropped 9; count of bases not matched to a gene: 6. The CDR3 protein is CASSYSGTGGRRYTF. For the CDR3, the DNA is TGTGCCAGCAGTTACTCCGGGACAGGGGGACGGCGCTACACCTTC.

As for this clone: This sample also contains other DNA sequences that code for the same CDR3. The rearrangement links TRBV9 to TRBJ2-5; D possibly uses TRBD1 or TRBD2 (6 bases each). Looked up from germline, CDR1 is SGDLS and CDR2 is YYNGEE. This CDR3 contains 14 residues. Trimming shortened V by 0 bases and J by 7 bases, and 13 bases separated the two germline ends. For the CDR3, the DNA is TGTGCCAGCAGCGTAGATTTCGGGGGCGGGACCCAGTACTTC. It yields the protein CASSVDFGGGTQYF. Complete variable domain (other parts from reference TRBV9 and TRBJ2-5): DSGVTQTPKHLITATGQRVTLRCSPRSGDLSVYWYQQSLDQGLQFLIQYYNGEERAKGNILERFSAQQFPDLHSELNLSSLELGDSALYFCASSVDFGGGTQYFGPGTRLLVL.

J is TRBJ1-5 and V is TRBV5-1; 9 bases agree with TRBD1. The junction had 1 base not matched to a gene; V was cut back by 0 bases and J by 3 bases. CDR1 SGHRS and CDR2 YFSETQ come from the germline V gene. The CDR3 loop spans 15 amino acids. This CDR3 is CASSLGDRVNQPQHF. CDR3 nucleotides: TGCGCCAGCAGCTTGGGGGACAGGGTCAATCAGCCCCAGCATTTT.

The J gene is TRBJ1-4, the V gene TRBV7-9; 8 bases are a match to TRBD1. The CDR3 has 17 residues. Trimming took 1 base from V and 5 from J; bases not matched to a gene: 9. Germline CDR1 and CDR2: SEHNR and FQNEAQ (reference sequence). The CDR3 reads CASSLGTGHYGNEKLFF. The CDR3 DNA reads TGTGCCAGCAGCTTAGGGACAGGGCACTACGGGAATGAAAAACTGTTTTTT.